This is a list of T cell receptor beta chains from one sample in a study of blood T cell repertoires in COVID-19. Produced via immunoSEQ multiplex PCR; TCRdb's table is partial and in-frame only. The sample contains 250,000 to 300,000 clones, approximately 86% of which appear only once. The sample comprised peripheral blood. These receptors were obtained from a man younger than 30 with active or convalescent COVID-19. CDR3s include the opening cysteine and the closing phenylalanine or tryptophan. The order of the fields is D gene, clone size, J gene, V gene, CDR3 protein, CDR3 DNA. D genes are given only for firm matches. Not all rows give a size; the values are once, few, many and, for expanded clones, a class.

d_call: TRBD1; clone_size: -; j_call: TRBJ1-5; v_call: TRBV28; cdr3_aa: CASSLLGQGARDNQPQHF; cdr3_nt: TGTGCCAGCAGTTTATTGGGACAGGGGGCGCGTGACAATCAGCCCCAGCATTTT
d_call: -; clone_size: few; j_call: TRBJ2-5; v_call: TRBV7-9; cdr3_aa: CASSKLTDTGKYF; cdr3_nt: TGTGCCAGCAGCAAATTAACTGACACGGGAAAGTACTTC
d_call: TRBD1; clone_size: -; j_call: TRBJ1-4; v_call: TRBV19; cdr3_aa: CASSEDRGSRKLFF; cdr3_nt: TGTGCCAGTAGTGAGGACAGGGGCTCTAGAAAACTGTTTTTT
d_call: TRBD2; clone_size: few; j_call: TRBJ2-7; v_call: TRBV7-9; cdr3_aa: CASSLVPLAGNEQYF; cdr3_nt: TGTGCCAGCAGCTTAGTCCCCCTAGCGGGAAACGAGCAGTACTTC
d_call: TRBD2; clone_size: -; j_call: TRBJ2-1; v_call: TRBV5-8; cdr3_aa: CASLPYGLAGGNEQFF; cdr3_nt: TGTGCCAGCCTTCCCTATGGACTAGCGGGAGGGAATGAGCAGTTCTTC
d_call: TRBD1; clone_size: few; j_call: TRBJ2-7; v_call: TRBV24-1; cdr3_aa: CATSDPAGTEDEQYF; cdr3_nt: TGTGCCACCAGTGATCCAGCCGGGACAGAGGACGAGCAGTACTTC
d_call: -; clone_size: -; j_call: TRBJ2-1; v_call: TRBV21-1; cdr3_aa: CASSTRQVHSSGSSYNEQFF; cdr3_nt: TGTGCCAGCAGCACCCGACAGGTTCACTCTAGCGGGAGCTCCTACAATGAGCAGTTCTTC
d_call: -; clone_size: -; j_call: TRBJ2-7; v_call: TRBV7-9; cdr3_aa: CASSGGAGDPHEQYF; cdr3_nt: TGTGCCAGCAGCGGTGGGGCAGGGGACCCCCACGAGCAGTACTTC
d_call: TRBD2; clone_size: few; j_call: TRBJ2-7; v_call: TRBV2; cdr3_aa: CASSSTTSGGIYEQYF; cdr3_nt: TGTGCCAGCAGTTCCACGACTAGCGGGGGAATATACGAGCAGTACTTC
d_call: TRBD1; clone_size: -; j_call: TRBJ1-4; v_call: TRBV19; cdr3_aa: CASRDRGTTNEKLFF; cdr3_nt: TGTGCCAGCCGGGACAGGGGGACAACTAATGAAAAACTGTTTTTT
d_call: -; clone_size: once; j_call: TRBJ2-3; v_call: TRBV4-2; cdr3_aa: CASSQPADTQYF; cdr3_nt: TGTGCCAGCAGCCAACCGGCAGATACGCAGTATTTT
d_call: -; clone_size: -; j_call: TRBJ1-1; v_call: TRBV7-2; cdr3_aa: CASSVQENTEAFF; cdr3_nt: TGTGCCAGCAGCGTACAGGAGAACACTGAAGCTTTCTTT
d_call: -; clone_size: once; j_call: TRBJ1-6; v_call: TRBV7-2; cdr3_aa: CASSLRTSGKNSPLHF; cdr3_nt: TGTGCCAGCAGCTTGAGGACCTCGGGGAAAAATTCACCCCTCCACTTT
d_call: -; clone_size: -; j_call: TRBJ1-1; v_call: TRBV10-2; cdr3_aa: CASSGRGQNTEAFF; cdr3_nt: TGCGCCAGCAGTGGGAGGGGTCAGAACACTGAAGCTTTCTTT
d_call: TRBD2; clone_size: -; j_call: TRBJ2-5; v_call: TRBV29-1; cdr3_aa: CSVALAGGRETQYF; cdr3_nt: TGCAGCGTTGCCCTGGCGGGGGGGAGAGAGACCCAGTACTTC
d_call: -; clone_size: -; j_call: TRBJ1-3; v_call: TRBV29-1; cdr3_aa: CSVEVGTIYF; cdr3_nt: TGCAGCGTTGAGGTCGGCACCATATATTTT
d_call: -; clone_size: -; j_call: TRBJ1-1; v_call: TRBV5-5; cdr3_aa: CASSLGGYEAFF; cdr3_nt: TGTGCCAGCAGTCTAGGAGGGTACGAAGCTTTCTTT
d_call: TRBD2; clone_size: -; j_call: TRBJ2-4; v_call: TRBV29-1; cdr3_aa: CSGELTGGNIQYF; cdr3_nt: TGCAGTGGGGAACTGACGGGAGGGAACATTCAGTACTTC
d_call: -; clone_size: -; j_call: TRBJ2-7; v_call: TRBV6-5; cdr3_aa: CASTPGRGLYEQYF; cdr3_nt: TGTGCCAGCACCCCCGGACGGGGATTATACGAGCAGTACTTC
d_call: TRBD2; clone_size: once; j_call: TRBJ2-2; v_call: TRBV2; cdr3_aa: CASREIAGSAGELFF; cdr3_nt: TGTGCCAGCAGGGAGATAGCGGGGTCCGCCGGGGAGCTGTTTTTT
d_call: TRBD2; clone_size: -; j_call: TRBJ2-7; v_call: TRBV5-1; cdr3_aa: CASSLGGGIYEQYF; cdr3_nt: TGCGCCAGCAGCTTGGGCGGGGGGATCTACGAGCAGTACTTC
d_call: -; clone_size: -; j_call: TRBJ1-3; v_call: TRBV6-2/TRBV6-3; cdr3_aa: CASSPDRSYGNTIYF; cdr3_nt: TGTGCCAGCAGTCCCGACAGGTCGTATGGAAACACCATATATTTT
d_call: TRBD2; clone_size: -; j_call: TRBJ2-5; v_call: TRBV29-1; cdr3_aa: CSARPLTSGEETQYF; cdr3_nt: TGCAGCGCCCGTCCCCTCACTAGCGGGGAAGAGACCCAGTACTTC
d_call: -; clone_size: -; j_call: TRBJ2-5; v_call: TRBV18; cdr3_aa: CASSPTAGEETQYF; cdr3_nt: TGTGCCAGCTCACCGACGGCCGGGGAAGAGACCCAGTACTTC
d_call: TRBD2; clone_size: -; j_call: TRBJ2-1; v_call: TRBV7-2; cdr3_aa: CASSLRRSGRAVEQFF; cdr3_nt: TGTGCCAGCAGCTTACGTCGGAGCGGGAGGGCGGTTGAGCAGTTCTTC
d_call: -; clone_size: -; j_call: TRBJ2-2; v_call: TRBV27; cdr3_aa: CASSFQGTGELFF; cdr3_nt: TGTGCCAGCAGTTTTCAGGGAACCGGGGAGCTGTTTTTT
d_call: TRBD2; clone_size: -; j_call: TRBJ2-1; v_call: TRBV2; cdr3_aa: CASSYSGSTNEQFF; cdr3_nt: TGTGCCAGCAGTTATAGCGGGAGTACGAATGAGCAGTTCTTC